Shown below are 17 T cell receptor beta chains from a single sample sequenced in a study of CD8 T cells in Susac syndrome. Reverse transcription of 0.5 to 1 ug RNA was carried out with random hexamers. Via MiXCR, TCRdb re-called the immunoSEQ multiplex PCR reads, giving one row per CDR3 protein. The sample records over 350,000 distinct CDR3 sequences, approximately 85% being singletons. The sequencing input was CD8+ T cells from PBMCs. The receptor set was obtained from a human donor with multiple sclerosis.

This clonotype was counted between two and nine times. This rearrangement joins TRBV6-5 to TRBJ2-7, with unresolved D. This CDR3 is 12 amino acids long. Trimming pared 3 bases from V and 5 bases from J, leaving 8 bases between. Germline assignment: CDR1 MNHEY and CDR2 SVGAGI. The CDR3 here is CASSYSGDEQYF. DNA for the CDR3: TGTGCCAGCAGTTATTCGGGCGACGAGCAGTACTTC.

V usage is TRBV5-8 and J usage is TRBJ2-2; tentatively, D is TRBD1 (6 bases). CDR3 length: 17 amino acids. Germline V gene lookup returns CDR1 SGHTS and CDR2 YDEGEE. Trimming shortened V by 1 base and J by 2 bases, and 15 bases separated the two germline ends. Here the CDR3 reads CASSLLNAGANTGELFF. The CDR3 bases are TGTGCCAGCAGCTTGCTAAACGCAGGGGCAAACACCGGGGAGCTGTTTTTT.

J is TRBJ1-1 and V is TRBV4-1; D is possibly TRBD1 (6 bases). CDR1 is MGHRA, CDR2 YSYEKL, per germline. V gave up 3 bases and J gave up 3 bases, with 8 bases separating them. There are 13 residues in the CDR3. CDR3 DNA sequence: TGCGCCAGCAGCCAGGCAGGGGACACTGAAGCTTTCTTT. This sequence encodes CASSQAGDTEAFF.

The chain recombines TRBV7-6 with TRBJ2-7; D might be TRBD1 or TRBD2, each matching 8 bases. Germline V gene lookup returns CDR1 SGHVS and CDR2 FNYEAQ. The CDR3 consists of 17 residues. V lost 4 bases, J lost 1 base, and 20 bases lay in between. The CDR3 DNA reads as TGTGCCAGCAGCTCAGGGGGCCGGGGGGGCGAATCCTACGAGCAGTACTTC. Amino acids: CASSSGGRGGESYEQYF.

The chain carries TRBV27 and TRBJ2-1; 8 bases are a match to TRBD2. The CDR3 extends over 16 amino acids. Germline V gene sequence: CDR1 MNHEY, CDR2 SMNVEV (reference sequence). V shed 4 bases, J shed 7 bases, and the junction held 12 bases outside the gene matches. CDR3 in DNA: TGTGCCAGCAGTTCCCCGCGGGAGGCAGGGAGGAATGAGCAGTTCTTC. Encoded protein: CASSSPREAGRNEQFF.

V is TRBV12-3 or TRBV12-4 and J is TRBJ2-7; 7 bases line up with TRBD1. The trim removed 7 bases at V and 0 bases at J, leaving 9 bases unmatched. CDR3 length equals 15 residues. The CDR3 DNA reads TGTGCCAGCACCTTCGGTTGGGACAGCTCCTACGAGCAGTACTTC. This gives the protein CASTFGWDSSYEQYF.

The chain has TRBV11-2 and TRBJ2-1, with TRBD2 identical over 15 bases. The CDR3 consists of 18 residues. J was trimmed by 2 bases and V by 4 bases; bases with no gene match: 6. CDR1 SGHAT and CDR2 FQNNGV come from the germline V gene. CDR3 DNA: TGTGCCAGCAGCTCGGGGACTAGCGGGAGGCCAACCTACAATGAGCAGTTCTTC. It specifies CASSSGTSGRPTYNEQFF. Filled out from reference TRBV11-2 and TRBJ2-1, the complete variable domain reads EAGVAQSPRYKIIEKRQSVAFWCNPISGHATLYWYQQILGQGPKLLIQFQNNGVVDDSQLPKDRFSAERLKGVDSTLKIQPAKLEDSAVYLCASSSGTSGRPTYNEQFFGPGTRLTVL.

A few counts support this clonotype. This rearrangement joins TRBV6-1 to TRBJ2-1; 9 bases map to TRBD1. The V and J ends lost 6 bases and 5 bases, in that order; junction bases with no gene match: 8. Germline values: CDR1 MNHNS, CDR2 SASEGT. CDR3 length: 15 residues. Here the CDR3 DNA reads TGTGCCAGCAGATCCGGGACAGGGCTCCACAATGAGCAGTTCTTC. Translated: CASRSGTGLHNEQFF.

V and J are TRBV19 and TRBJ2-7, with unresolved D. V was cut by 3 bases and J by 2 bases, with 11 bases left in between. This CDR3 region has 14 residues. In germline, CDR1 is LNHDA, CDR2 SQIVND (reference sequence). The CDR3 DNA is TGTGCCAGTAGTATGGTTGGTTATACCTACGAGCAGTACTTC. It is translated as CASSMVGYTYEQYF.

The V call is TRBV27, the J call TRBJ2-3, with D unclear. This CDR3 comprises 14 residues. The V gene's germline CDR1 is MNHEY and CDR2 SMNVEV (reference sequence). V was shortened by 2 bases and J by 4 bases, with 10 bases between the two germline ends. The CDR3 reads CASSLPAVADTQYF. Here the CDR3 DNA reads TGTGCCAGCAGTTTACCCGCTGTGGCAGATACGCAGTATTTT.

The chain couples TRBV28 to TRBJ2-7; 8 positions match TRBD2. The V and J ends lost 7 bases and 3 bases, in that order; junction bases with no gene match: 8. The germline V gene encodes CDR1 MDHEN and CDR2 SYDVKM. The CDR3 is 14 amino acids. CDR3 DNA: TGTGCCAGCACTGCCGGGACTAGAGGCTACGAGCAGTACTTC. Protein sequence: CASTAGTRGYEQYF.

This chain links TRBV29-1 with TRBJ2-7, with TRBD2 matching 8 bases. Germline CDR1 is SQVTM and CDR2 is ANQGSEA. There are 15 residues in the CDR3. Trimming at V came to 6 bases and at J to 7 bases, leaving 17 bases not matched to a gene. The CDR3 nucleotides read TGCAGCGTGGATGTCGGGTTAGCGGGACGATGGGAGCAGTACTTC. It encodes CSVDVGLAGRWEQYF.

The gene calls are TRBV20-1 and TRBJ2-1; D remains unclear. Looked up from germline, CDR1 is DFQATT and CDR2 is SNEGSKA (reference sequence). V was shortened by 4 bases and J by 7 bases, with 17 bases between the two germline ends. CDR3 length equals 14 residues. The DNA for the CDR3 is TGCAGTGCTATCCCCGACCTCTACAATAATGAGCAGTTCTTC. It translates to CSAIPDLYNNEQFF.

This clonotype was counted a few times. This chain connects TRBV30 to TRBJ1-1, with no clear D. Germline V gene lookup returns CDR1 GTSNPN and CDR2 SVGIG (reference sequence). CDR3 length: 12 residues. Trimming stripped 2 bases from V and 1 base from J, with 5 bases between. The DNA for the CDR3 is TGTGCCTGGAGTCCGACGAACACTGAAGCTTTCTTT. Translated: CAWSPTNTEAFF.

The CDR3 loop is CSATAGGIGYEQYF. The DNA of the CDR3 is TGCAGTGCAACAGCGGGGGGGATCGGGTACGAGCAGTACTTC. This chain links TRBV20-1 with TRBJ2-7, with 10 positions matching TRBD2. Trimming removed 6 bases from V and 4 bases from J; junction bases left unmatched: 9. Per the germline V gene, CDR1 is DFQATT and CDR2 is SNEGSKA (reference sequence). This CDR3 contains 14 residues.

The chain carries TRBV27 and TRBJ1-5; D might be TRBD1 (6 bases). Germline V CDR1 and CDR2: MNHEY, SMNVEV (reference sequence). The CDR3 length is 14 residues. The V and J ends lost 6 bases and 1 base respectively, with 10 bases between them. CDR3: CASRQGTSNQPQHF. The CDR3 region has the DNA TGTGCCAGCAGGCAGGGGACGAGCAATCAGCCCCAGCATTTT.

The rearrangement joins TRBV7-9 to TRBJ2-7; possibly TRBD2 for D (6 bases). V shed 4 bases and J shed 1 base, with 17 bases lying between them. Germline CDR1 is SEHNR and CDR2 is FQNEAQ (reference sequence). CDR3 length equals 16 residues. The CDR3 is CASSSPAREASYEQYF. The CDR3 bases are TGTGCCAGCAGCTCACCTGCCAGGGAGGCGTCCTACGAGCAGTACTTC. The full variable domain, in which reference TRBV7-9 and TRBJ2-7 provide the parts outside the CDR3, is DTGVSQNPRHKITKRGQNVTFRCDPISEHNRLYWYRQTLGQGPEFLTYFQNEAQLEKSRLLSDRFSAERPKGSFSTLEIQRTEQGDSAMYLCASSSPAREASYEQYFGPGTRLTVT.